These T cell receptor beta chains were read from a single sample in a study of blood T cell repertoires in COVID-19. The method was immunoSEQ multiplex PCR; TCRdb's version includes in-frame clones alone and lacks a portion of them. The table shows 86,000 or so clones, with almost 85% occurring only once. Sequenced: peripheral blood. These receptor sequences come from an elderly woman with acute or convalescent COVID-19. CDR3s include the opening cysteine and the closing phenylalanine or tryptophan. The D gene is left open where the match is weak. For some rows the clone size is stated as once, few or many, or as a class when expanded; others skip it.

TGCGCCAGCAGCCAAGGGGGGTCCAGCGGGCTCCCCACAGATACGCAGTATTTT CASSQGGSSGLPTDTQYF few TRBJ2-3 - TRBV4-1
TGTGCCAGCAGCCAAGTCCGAGCGGGTGAGCAGTTCTTC CASSQVRAGEQFF once TRBJ2-1 - TRBV3-1/TRBV3-2
TGTGCCAGCAGCTCCGACAAGAACACTGAAGCTTTCTTT CASSSDKNTEAFF - TRBJ1-1 - TRBV6-6
TGTGCCAGCAGCCAGGCTACTCCCCAGGGAGGAGAGACCCAGTACTTC CASSQATPQGGETQYF - TRBJ2-5 - TRBV3-1/TRBV3-2
TGTGCCAGCTCACCAGTCCCGGACTTAACAGATACGCAGTATTTT CASSPVPDLTDTQYF - TRBJ2-3 - TRBV18
TGTGCCAGCAGACCAAGCGGGGGTCCCTACAATGAGCAGTTCTTC CASRPSGGPYNEQFF - TRBJ2-1 TRBD2 TRBV3-1/TRBV3-2
TGTGCCAGTAGTAACCGACTAGTCAGTGATACGCAGTATTTT CASSNRLVSDTQYF - TRBJ2-3 - TRBV19
TGCGCCAGCAGCATCAGACTAGCGGGAGCAGGGTCGGATACGCAGTATTTT CASSIRLAGAGSDTQYF - TRBJ2-3 TRBD2 TRBV5-1
TGTGCCAGTAGCCACAGGGCCGCCTCGAACACCGGGGAGCTGTTTTTT CASSHRAASNTGELFF - TRBJ2-2 - TRBV19
TGTGCCAGCAGTCCCTCAAGCGGGTTGCAAGAGACCCAGTACTTC CASSPSSGLQETQYF - TRBJ2-5 - TRBV28
TGTGCCAGCCGGGGCAGGGGAAGGGGAACTAACTATGGCTACACCTTC CASRGRGRGTNYGYTF - TRBJ1-2 - TRBV2
TGTGCCAGTAGTCCCGGGACAGGCCTCAATCAGCCCCAGCATTTT CASSPGTGLNQPQHF - TRBJ1-5 TRBD1 TRBV19
TGTGCCAGCAGCTCCCCCGTGGCCAGGGAGACCCAGTACTTC CASSSPVARETQYF - TRBJ2-5 - TRBV7-2
TGTGCCACCCAGAGTGGGGCAGGGAACACCGGGGAGCTGTTTTTT CATQSGAGNTGELFF - TRBJ2-2 - TRBV19
TGTGCCAGCAGCTTAGCACAGGGTCGATCACCCCTCCACTTT CASSLAQGRSPLHF - TRBJ1-6 - TRBV7-9
TGCGCCAGCAGCTTGGGGTCGGGAGAGTCTTACAATGAGCAGTTCTTC CASSLGSGESYNEQFF - TRBJ2-1 - TRBV5-1
TGTGCCAGCAGTCCCTTAGCGGGGGGTGTCACAGATACGCAGTATTTT CASSPLAGGVTDTQYF - TRBJ2-3 TRBD2 TRBV11-2
TGTGCCAGCAGTTTCTCCCCAGATACGCAGTATTTT CASSFSPDTQYF - TRBJ2-3 - TRBV2
TGTGCCAGCAGCCCAGTCGGGACACTTGAAGCTTTCTTT CASSPVGTLEAFF - TRBJ1-1 - TRBV11-2
TGTGCCAGCAGCGCAGGGACTAGCGGCGTCTACAATGAGCAGTTCTTC CASSAGTSGVYNEQFF - TRBJ2-1 TRBD2 TRBV11-2
TGCGCCACCTATGAGGGGACAGTGAACACCGGGGAGCTGTTTTTT CATYEGTVNTGELFF - TRBJ2-2 TRBD1 TRBV5-1
TGTGCCAGCAGTCGCGGGCAGCGGGGGGCGGGAGAGACCCAGTACTTC CASSRGQRGAGETQYF - TRBJ2-5 TRBD2 TRBV6-2/TRBV6-3
TGTGCCAGCAGTTTAGAGGGGGTGAGCACCGGGGAGCTGTTTTTT CASSLEGVSTGELFF - TRBJ2-2 - TRBV27
TGCAGCGTTCTAAGTCCCGGGACAGGGAGGAACACTGAAGCTTTCTTT CSVLSPGTGRNTEAFF - TRBJ1-1 TRBD1 TRBV29-1
TGTGCCAGCAGTCCCGGGGGGAGCGGGAGGGAGTACGAGCAGTACTTC CASSPGGSGREYEQYF once TRBJ2-7 TRBD2 TRBV28
TGTGCCAGTAGTACCGGACTCAGTCCTAATGAAAAACTGTTTTTT CASSTGLSPNEKLFF - TRBJ1-4 - TRBV19
TGTGCCACCAGCATAGCGGGGGGGGGTCGTGAGCAGTTCTTC CATSIAGGGREQFF - TRBJ2-1 TRBD2 TRBV15
TGTGCCAGCAGCTTAGGTCTAAACACTGAAGCTTTCTTT CASSLGLNTEAFF - TRBJ1-1 - TRBV11-3
TGTGCCAGCAGTTCGGAGCACTACCTGAGGGAGCAGTACTTC CASSSEHYLREQYF - TRBJ2-7 - TRBV6-5
TGTGCCAGCAGCTTAGCAGGGGTACCTGGAAACACCATATATTTT CASSLAGVPGNTIYF few TRBJ1-3 - TRBV11-2
TGTGCCAGCAGTGTGGGGGGGCGGAGCGAGCAGTACTTC CASSVGGRSEQYF - TRBJ2-7 - TRBV28
TGCGCCAGCAGCCATCTACCGGGCCCCGGACTAGCGGGCTACAATGAGCAGTTCTTC CASSHLPGPGLAGYNEQFF - TRBJ2-1 TRBD2 TRBV4-1
TGTGCCAGCAGCTCCCGCGGGGGCGAAGAAGCTTTCTTT CASSSRGGEEAFF - TRBJ1-1 - TRBV7-8
TGCGCCAGCAGTCAATCCGGGGGACCCCCCTACGAGCAGTACTTC CASSQSGGPPYEQYF few TRBJ2-7 - TRBV23-1
TGTGCCAGCAGCGTAGGGTGGGACAATAATTCACCCCTCCACTTT CASSVGWDNNSPLHF - TRBJ1-6 - TRBV9
TGTGCCAGCTCACCTCGGACAGACAACTACGAGCAGTACTTC CASSPRTDNYEQYF few TRBJ2-7 - TRBV18
TGTGCCAGTAGTAGAAACGTCGGGACAGACTATGGCTACACCTTC CASSRNVGTDYGYTF - TRBJ1-2 TRBD1 TRBV19
TGCGCCAGCAGCAGGACCGGGACAAGCTACAATGAGCAGTTCTTC CASSRTGTSYNEQFF - TRBJ2-1 - TRBV5-1
TGTGCCAGCAGCGAGGGACAGGGGAACTATGGCTACACCTTC CASSEGQGNYGYTF - TRBJ1-2 TRBD1 TRBV5-5
TGCGCCAGCAGCTTATCGATACAGGGGAATGAAAAACTGTTTTTT CASSLSIQGNEKLFF - TRBJ1-4 TRBD1 TRBV5-1
TGTGCCACCAGTGATTTCACCGGTTACAGGGGGGTTGGCTACACCTTC CATSDFTGYRGVGYTF few TRBJ1-2 TRBD1 TRBV24-1
TGTGCCAGCAGCTTATTATCCGGTTCGACAGGGCGCGCCGAGCAGTACTTC CASSLLSGSTGRAEQYF - TRBJ2-7 TRBD1 TRBV13
TGTGCCAGCAGTTCATCGGACAGATATGGCTACACCTTC CASSSSDRYGYTF - TRBJ1-2 - TRBV12-3/TRBV12-4
TGTGCCAGCAGTAACGGACTTAACTATGGCTACACCTTC CASSNGLNYGYTF - TRBJ1-2 - TRBV6-5
TGTGCCAGCAGCTTAGGACAGGGCGTTGAGACCCAGTACTTC CASSLGQGVETQYF - TRBJ2-5 TRBD1 TRBV7-2
TGTGCCACCAGCAGAGATCGCAGCTATGGCTACACCTTC CATSRDRSYGYTF - TRBJ1-2 - TRBV15
TGTGCCAGTAGTATACAGAGAGCGGCGGGTTGGGGCACAGATACGCAGTATTTT CASSIQRAAGWGTDTQYF - TRBJ2-3 - TRBV19
TGTGCCAGCAGCAAGGGACAGGGGGCGCAGAACACCGGGGAGCTGTTTTTT CASSKGQGAQNTGELFF - TRBJ2-2 TRBD1 TRBV6-4
TGTGCCAGCAGTTTGACCCAGGGGGTTCAAGAGACCCAGTACTTC CASSLTQGVQETQYF - TRBJ2-5 TRBD1 TRBV27
TGTGCCAGCAGCCCGGCGGGGGCGGAAGGCTACACCTTC CASSPAGAEGYTF - TRBJ1-2 - TRBV6-5
TGCGCCAGCAGCCAAGATGGCGGGGGGTCTCCCACAGATACGCAGTATTTT CASSQDGGGSPTDTQYF few TRBJ2-3 TRBD2 TRBV4-1
TGTGCCAGTAGTGGGGGGTCGGTCGATAACTATGGCTACACCTTC CASSGGSVDNYGYTF - TRBJ1-2 - TRBV19
TGTGCCAGCAGTACGACAGTTGGGGGCAATCAGCCCCAGCATTTT CASSTTVGGNQPQHF - TRBJ1-5 - TRBV2
TGTGCCAGCATACCGACGCCGGGACTAGGAGCCCAGTACTTC CASIPTPGLGAQYF - TRBJ2-5 TRBD2 TRBV6-5
TGTGCCAGCACGTCCCAGGGGCCGAGGGGCTATGGCTACACCTTC CASTSQGPRGYGYTF few TRBJ1-2 - TRBV5-5
TGTGCCAGCAGCTTAGGGTCGGGTTCCTACAATGAGCAGTTCTTC CASSLGSGSYNEQFF - TRBJ2-1 - TRBV11-2
TGTGCCAGCAGTTTATCAGGATTTCAACAGCCCCAGCATTTT CASSLSGFQQPQHF - TRBJ1-5 - TRBV28
TGTGCCATCAGTCTAGGGCGGGAGAACACTGAAGCTTTCTTT CAISLGRENTEAFF once TRBJ1-1 - TRBV10-3
TGCGCCAGCAGCCCAGGGCCTAATCAGCCCCAGCATTTT CASSPGPNQPQHF - TRBJ1-5 - TRBV5-1
TGCGCCAGCAGCCACGCCGCCAAGACAAACAAGAACACTGAAGCTTTCTTT CASSHAAKTNKNTEAFF - TRBJ1-1 - TRBV4-1